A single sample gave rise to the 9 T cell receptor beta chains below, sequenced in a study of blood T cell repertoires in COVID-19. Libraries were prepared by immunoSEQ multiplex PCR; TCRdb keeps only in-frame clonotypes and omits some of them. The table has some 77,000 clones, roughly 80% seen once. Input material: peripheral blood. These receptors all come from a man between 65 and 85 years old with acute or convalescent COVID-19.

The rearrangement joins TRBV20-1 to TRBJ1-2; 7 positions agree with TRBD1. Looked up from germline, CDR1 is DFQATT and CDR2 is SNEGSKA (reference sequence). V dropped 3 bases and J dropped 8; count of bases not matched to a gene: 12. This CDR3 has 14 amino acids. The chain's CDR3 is CSASKQGLNAGYTF. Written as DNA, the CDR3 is TGCAGTGCTAGTAAACAGGGGCTAAACGCCGGCTACACCTTC.

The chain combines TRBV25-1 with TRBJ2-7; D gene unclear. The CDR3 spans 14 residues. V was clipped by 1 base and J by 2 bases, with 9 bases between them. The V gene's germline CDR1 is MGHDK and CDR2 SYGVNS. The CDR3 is CASSESVSPYEQYF. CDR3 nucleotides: TGTGCCAGCAGTGAATCCGTTTCCCCCTACGAGCAGTACTTC.

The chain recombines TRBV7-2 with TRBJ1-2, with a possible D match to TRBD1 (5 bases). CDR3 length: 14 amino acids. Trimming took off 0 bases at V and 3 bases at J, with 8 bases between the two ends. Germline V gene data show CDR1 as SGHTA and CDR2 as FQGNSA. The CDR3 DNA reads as TGTGCCAGCAGCTTAGCGGCGGGGGACTATGGCTACACCTTC. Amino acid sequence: CASSLAAGDYGYTF.

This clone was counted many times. The CDR3 loop is CASSPGRNQGEAFF. The CDR3 nucleotides are TGTGCCAGCAGCCCCGGGAGAAACCAGGGTGAAGCTTTCTTT. The rearrangement links TRBV3-1 (or the pseudogene TRBV3-2) to TRBJ1-1; perhaps TRBD1 as D (5 bases). V lost 4 bases and J 7 bases, leaving 16 bases between the germline ends. CDR1 and CDR2 from the germline V gene are LGHDT and YNNKEL (reference sequence). The CDR3 loop spans 14 amino acids.

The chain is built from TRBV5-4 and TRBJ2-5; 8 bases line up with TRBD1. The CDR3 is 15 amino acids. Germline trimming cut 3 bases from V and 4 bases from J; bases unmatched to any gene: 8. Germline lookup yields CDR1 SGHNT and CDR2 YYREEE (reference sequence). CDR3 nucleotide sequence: TGTGCCAGCAGCTCGAGAGACAGGGGAGGAGAGACCCAGTACTTC. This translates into CASSSRDRGGETQYF.

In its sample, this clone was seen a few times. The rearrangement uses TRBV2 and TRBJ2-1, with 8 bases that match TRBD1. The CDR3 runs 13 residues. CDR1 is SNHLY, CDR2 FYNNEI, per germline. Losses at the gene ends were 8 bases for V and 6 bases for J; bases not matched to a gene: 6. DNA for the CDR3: TGTGCCAGCCGCGGACAGGGAGGCAATGAGCAGTTCTTC. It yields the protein CASRGQGGNEQFF.

CDR3 residues: CASSFDRDTQYF. The CDR3 DNA follows: TGTGCCAGCAGCTTTGACAGAGATACGCAGTATTTT. The chain joins TRBV7-3 to TRBJ2-3; D perhaps matches TRBD1 (5 bases). Germline V lookup: CDR1 SGHTA, CDR2 FQGTGA. With 3 bases removed from V and 5 bases from J, the gap between germline ends came to 6 bases. This CDR3 is 12 amino acids long.

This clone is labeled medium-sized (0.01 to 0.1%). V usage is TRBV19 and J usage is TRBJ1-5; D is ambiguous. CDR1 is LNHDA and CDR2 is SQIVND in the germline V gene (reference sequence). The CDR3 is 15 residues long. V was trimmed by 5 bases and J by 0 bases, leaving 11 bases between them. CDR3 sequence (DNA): TGTGCCAGTAGTCCACAACCATATAGCAATCAGCCCCAGCATTTT. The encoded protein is CASSPQPYSNQPQHF. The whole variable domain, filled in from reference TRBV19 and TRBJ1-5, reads DGGITQSPKYLFRKEGQNVTLSCEQNLNHDAMYWYRQDPGQGLRLIYYSQIVNDFQKGDIAEGYSVSREKKESFPLTVTSAQKNPTAFYLCASSPQPYSNQPQHFGDGTRLSIL.

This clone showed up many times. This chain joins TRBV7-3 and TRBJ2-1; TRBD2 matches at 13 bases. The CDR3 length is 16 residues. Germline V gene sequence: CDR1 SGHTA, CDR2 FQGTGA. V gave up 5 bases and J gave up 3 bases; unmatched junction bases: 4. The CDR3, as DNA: TGTGCCAGCAGCCTCGGGACTAGCGGGAACTACAATGAGCAGTTCTTC. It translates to CASSLGTSGNYNEQFF.